This T cell receptor (beta chain) was identified during a study of shared clonotypes between healthy human individuals. This clone has a handful of counts. Its antigen is not known. The sample carries other DNA sequences with the same CDR3. This table comes from immunoSEQ multiplex PCR, and its TCRdb copy is limited to in-frame clones, with some not included. The sample has about 590,000 clones, nearly 97% seen once. V lost 3 bases and J lost 5, with 6 bases in between. The CDR3 sequence is 12 residues long. CDR1 and CDR2 (germline): SGHDT, YYEEEE. The study, taken as a whole, reports: Clonotype sharing across a few donors was observed for roughly 5% of naive CD4 clonotypes.

As defined, naive CD8 cells were CD45RO-negative and positively selected for CCR7, with terminally differentiated effector memory CD45RA+ cells excluded. The material sequenced was naive CD8+ T cells sorted from blood. V usage is TRBV5-6 and J usage is TRBJ2-1; D is uncertain. This receptor was taken from a woman aged 25 to 39 in good health. The CDR3 coding sequence is TGTGCCAGCAGCTGGGGTAACAATGAGCAGTTCTTC. It encodes CASSWGNNEQFF.